Sequencing of this TCR beta chain was carried out in a study of identical twins (dated by TCRdb to the mid-2010s). Study-wide context: The study deep-sequenced TCR alpha and beta repertoires from monozygotic twins, unrelated adults of various ages and cord blood to test whether fetal clonotypes persist. Replicate twin experiments were performed at different times using different library preparation protocols to rule out contamination.

Findings and caveats that apply to the study as a whole: Because the same donors could not be followed over many years, the conclusions relied on cross-sectional statistical analysis. Zero-insertion analyses could be partly confounded by invariant T cells such as MAIT and iNKT, though diverse VJ usage argued against such confounding for most clonotypes. A weaker excess of twin sharing was found in beta out-of-frame sequences because the signal-to-noise ratio was lowered by fewer shared sequences. In monozygotic twins, recombination models systematically underestimated out-of-frame TCR alpha sharing, but the models matched the sharing seen between unrelated individuals. Out-of-frame TCR alpha sequences shared between twins showed an excess of low generation-probability sequences compared with coincidental sharing between unrelated individuals. Fewer insertions were carried by abundant cord blood beta clonotypes; a weaker similar trend was observed in young adult naive repertoires, while no such trend was observed in memory repertoires.

This clonotype was seen repeatedly, ten times or more. What antigen it recognizes has not been identified. Per-base qualities were not stored, and no clone one base away is much larger. CDR1 MGHRA and CDR2 YSYEKL were looked up in the germline V gene. V is pared back by 4 bases and J by 3 bases, with 11 bases lying between the germline termini. Inclusive of the bounding cysteine and phenylalanine, the CDR3 is 14 residues long. The CDR3 DNA has 42 bases and is translated from base 1. Every donor in the study was a healthy Caucasian. Miltenyi CD45RO+ enrichment and human naive T-cell isolation kits were used to isolate memory (CD45RO+) and naive T cells from PBMC. The method was 5' RACE. Instrument used: Illumina HiSeq 2000. Template switching added a universal primer binding site, and the final cDNA carried a unique molecular identifier that allowed TCR cDNA molecules to be counted accurately. Specific primers in the conserved constant-segment region were used to synthesize first-strand cDNA for TCR alpha and beta chains. To control for contamination, every cDNA library carried two barcodes: a SMART-Mk sample barcode plus Illumina barcodes. TruSeq adapter sequences along with Illumina sample barcodes were introduced in two successive PCR steps. The Illumina HiSeq platform was used with custom primers to sequence TCR alpha and beta cDNA libraries. Per the original workflow: MiGEC processed the raw reads to extract unique molecular identifiers, while MiXCR was used to determine the CDR3 positions. For each individual, recombination models were inferred using an EM algorithm with the repgenHMM and IGoR tools. The tcR package in R was used for shared clonotype analysis, with sharing normalized by the product of cloneset sizes. To study raw recombination without the effects of thymic and clonal selection, out-of-frame nonproductive sequences were analyzed. TCRdb redid the processing of the public reads, applying fastp at Q25 and MiXCR, and retained in-frame beta chains. Each record represents a unique CDR3 protein, reported with the most common genes and DNA among its rows. The V and J calls reflect TCRdb's pipeline rather than the authors' work. The sample data list 240,000 or so distinct CDR3 sequences, and over 9.5% of these were observed just once. Jointly, the top ten make up 10% of the sample.

This clonotype originated in a man in his fifties or sixties in good health. The chain joins TRBV4-1 to TRBJ2-3, with TRBD1 tentatively as D gene (6 bases match). Sequenced input: memory T cells sorted from blood. Read against the paper, the sample's cell subset or site label means: CD45RO+ enriched T cells. The sequenced DNA is TGCGCCAGCAGCCGCGTCAGGGGAACAGATACGCAGTATTTT. It codes for CASSRVRGTDTQYF.